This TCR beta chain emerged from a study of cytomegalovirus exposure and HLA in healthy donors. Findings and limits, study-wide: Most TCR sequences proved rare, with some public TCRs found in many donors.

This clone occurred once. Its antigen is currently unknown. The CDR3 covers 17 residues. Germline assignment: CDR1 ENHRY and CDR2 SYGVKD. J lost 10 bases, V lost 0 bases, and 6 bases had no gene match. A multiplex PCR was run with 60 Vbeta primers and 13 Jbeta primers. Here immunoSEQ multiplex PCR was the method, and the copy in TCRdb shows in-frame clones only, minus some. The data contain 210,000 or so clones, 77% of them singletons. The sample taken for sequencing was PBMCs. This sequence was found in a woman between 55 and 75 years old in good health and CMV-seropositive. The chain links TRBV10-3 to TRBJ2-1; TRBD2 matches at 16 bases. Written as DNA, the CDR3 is TGTGCCATCAGTGAGTCCGGGACTAGCGGGGGGGGTTCCGAGCAGTTCTTC. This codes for CAISESGTSGGGSEQFF.